These 10 T cell receptor beta chains came from one sample sequenced in a study of shared clonotypes between healthy human individuals. Clones were read by immunoSEQ multiplex PCR, and TCRdb kept only the in-frame ones, dropping some. The table includes around 2,000,000 clones, approximately 95% detected once. Material: naive CD4+ T cells sorted from blood. Subset in this sample: CD45RA+ positively selected. Every receptor here comes from a man younger than 35 in good health.

This sequence joins TRBV5-1 and TRBJ1-2; weak D call: TRBD1 (6 bases). Trimming took 3 bases from V and 6 from J, leaving 15 bases between them. The CDR3 extends over 14 amino acids. The germline V gene encodes CDR1 SGHRS and CDR2 YFSETQ. CDR3 DNA: TGCGCCAGCAGCTCGACAGGTTCACCGGATGGCTACACCTTC. Encoded protein: CASSSTGSPDGYTF.

The chain combines TRBV7-6 with TRBJ2-1; 11 positions agree with TRBD2. Unmatched junction bases numbered 5, after V lost 1 base and J lost 0 bases. The germline V gene encodes CDR1 SGHVS and CDR2 FNYEAQ. The CDR3 length is 18 residues. In nucleotides, the CDR3 is TGTGCCAGCAGCTTAGGACTAGCGGGGTGGAGCTCCTACAATGAGCAGTTCTTC. Protein: CASSLGLAGWSSYNEQFF.

This chain links TRBV7-2 with TRBJ1-5; the D gene is possibly TRBD1 (5 bases). Germline V gene sequence: CDR1 SGHTA, CDR2 FQGNSA. The V end was cut by 1 base, the J end by 6 bases, with 22 bases between. This CDR3 is built from 18 residues. CDR3 amino acids: CASSLERYRTFWGQPQHF. CDR3 sequence (DNA): TGTGCCAGCAGCTTAGAAAGGTACAGGACCTTTTGGGGTCAGCCCCAGCATTTT.

V is TRBV29-1 and J is TRBJ2-7; TRBD1 matches 8 bases. This CDR3 spans 12 amino acids. The V gene end was trimmed by 7 bases and the J gene end by 2 bases; junction bases not matched to a gene: 4. Germline V CDR1 and CDR2: SQVTM, ANQGSEA. CDR3 in amino acids: CSATDRAYEQYF. The CDR3 nucleotides are TGCAGCGCAACGGACAGGGCCTACGAGCAGTACTTC.

The CDR3, as DNA: TGTGCCAGTAGTGCCAGGGGAGCGGGAGGGGATGAGACCCAGTACTTC. Residues: CASSARGAGGDETQYF. The chain links TRBV19 to TRBJ2-5; TRBD2 aligns across 10 bases. The CDR3 has 16 residues. V was pared by 5 bases and J by 5 bases, with 11 bases of the junction left unmatched. Germline V gene sequence: CDR1 LNHDA, CDR2 SQIVND (reference sequence).

This clone appeared once. The chain has TRBV6-6 and TRBJ2-2, with D uncertain. This CDR3 has 14 residues. The germline V gene has CDR1 MNHNY and CDR2 SVGAGI (reference sequence). Trimming took off 5 bases at V and 4 bases at J, with 11 bases between the two ends. Here the CDR3 DNA reads TGTGCCAGCAGTCCAGACATCCTCACCGGGGAGCTGTTTTTT. It codes for CASSPDILTGELFF.

The chain couples TRBV6-5 to TRBJ2-2; D gene uncertain. Germline V CDR1 and CDR2: MNHEY, SVGAGI. This CDR3 comprises 15 residues. Trimming shortened V by 2 bases and J by 1 base, and 8 bases separated the two germline ends. This CDR3 reads CASSYGNRNTGELFF. CDR3 in DNA: TGTGCCAGCAGTTACGGAAACAGGAACACCGGGGAGCTGTTTTTT.

The chain carries TRBV7-2 and TRBJ2-1; 9 nucleotides align to TRBD2. J gave up 10 bases and V 8 bases, and 12 bases lay outside the gene matches. The CDR3 has 14 amino acids. The germline CDR1 and CDR2 sequences are SGHTA and FQGNSA. CDR3 sequence reads: CASRRVAGDEEQFF. The DNA for the CDR3 is TGTGCCAGCCGCCGGGTAGCGGGAGACGAGGAGCAGTTCTTC.

A word on this clone: Additional DNA sequences in this sample encode the identical CDR3. The V gene is TRBV7-8, the J gene TRBJ1-1, with D unclear. Germline-derived CDR1 and CDR2 are SGHVS and FQNEAQ. The V end was cut by 8 bases, the J end by 0 bases, with 7 bases between. The CDR3 has 12 residues. In nucleotides, the CDR3 is TGTGCCAGCTCCCGTCTGAACACTGAAGCTTTCTTT. Translated: CASSRLNTEAFF.

V usage is TRBV11-3 and J usage is TRBJ2-5, with TRBD2 matching over 10 bases. With 4 bases clipped from V and 5 bases from J, the junction kept 4 bases outside the gene matches. The CDR3 is 14 residues long. CDR1 is SGHNT and CDR2 is YENEEA in the germline V gene. CDR3 region: CASSSASGSETQYF. In DNA, the CDR3 is TGTGCCAGCAGCTCGGCTAGCGGGAGCGAGACCCAGTACTTC.